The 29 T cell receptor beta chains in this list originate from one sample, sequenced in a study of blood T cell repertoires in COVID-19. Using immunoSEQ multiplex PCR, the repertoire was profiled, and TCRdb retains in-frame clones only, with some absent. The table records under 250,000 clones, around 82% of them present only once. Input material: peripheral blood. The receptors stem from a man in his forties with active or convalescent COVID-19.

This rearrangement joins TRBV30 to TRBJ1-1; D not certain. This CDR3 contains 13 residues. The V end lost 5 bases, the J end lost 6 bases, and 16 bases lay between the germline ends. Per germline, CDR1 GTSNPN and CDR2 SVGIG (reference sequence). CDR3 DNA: TGTGCCTGGGATTTGCCGGGATTCTCTGAAGCTTTCTTT. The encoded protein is CAWDLPGFSEAFF.

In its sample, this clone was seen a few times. The CDR3 nucleotides read TGTGCCAGCAGGCTGGGGGCTAGCGGGACCCACGAGCAGTACTTC. Translated: CASRLGASGTHEQYF. The chain recombines TRBV2 with TRBJ2-7; 9 bases agree with TRBD2. The CDR3 is 15 residues long. Germline CDR1 is SNHLY and CDR2 is FYNNEI. J was trimmed by 5 bases and V by 6 bases; bases with no gene match: 11.

The CDR3 is CASSGQGASTEAFF. The CDR3 nucleotides read TGTGCCAGCAGCGGACAGGGGGCGAGCACTGAAGCTTTCTTT. The chain carries TRBV7-9 and TRBJ1-1, with 11 nucleotides matching TRBD1. This CDR3 comprises 14 residues. Unmatched junction bases numbered 3, after V lost 5 bases and J lost 4 bases. Germline V gene data show CDR1 as SEHNR and CDR2 as FQNEAQ (reference sequence).

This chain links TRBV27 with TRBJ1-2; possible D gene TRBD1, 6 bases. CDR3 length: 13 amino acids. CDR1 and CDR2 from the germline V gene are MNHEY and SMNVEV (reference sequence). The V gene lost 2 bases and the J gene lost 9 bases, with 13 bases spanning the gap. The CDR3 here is CASSLGQLGSYTF. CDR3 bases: TGTGCCAGCAGTTTAGGACAGTTAGGGAGCTACACCTTC.

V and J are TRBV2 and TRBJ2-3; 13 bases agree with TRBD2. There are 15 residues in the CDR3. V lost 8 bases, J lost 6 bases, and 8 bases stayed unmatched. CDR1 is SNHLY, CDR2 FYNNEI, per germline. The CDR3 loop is CASLLTSGGSDTQYF. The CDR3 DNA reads TGTGCCAGCCTACTGACTAGCGGGGGGTCGGATACGCAGTATTTT.

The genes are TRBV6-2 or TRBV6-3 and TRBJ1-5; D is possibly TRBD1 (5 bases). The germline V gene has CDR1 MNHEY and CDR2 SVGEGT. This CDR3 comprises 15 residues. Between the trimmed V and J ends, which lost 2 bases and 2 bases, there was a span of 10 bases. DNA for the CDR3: TGTGCCAGCAGTTACCTCTCGGGGGGCAATCAGCCCCAGCATTTT. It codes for CASSYLSGGNQPQHF.

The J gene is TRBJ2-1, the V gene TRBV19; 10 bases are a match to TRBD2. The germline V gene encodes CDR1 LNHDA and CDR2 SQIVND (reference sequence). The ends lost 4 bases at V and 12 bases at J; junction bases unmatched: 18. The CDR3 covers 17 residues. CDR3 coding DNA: TGTGCCAGTAGTAGGAATCTAGCGGGAGAGGGGGCATCACGGCAGTTCTTC. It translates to CASSRNLAGEGASRQFF.

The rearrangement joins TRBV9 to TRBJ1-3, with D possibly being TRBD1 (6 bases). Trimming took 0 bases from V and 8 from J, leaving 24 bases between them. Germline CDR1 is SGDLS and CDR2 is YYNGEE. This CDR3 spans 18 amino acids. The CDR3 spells CASSVVPPDGGGLDTIYF. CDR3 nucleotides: TGTGCCAGCAGCGTAGTACCGCCGGACGGGGGGGGGCTTGACACCATATATTTT. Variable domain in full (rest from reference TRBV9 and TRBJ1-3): DSGVTQTPKHLITATGQRVTLRCSPRSGDLSVYWYQQSLDQGLQFLIQYYNGEERAKGNILERFSAQQFPDLHSELNLSSLELGDSALYFCASSVVPPDGGGLDTIYFGEGSWLTVV.

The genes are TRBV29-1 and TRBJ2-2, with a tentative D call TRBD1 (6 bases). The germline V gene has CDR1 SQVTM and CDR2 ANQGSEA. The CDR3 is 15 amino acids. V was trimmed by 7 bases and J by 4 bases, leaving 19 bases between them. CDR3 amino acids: CSARGDRRGTGELFF. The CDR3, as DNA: TGCAGCGCCAGGGGCGACAGGCGAGGCACCGGGGAGCTGTTTTTT.

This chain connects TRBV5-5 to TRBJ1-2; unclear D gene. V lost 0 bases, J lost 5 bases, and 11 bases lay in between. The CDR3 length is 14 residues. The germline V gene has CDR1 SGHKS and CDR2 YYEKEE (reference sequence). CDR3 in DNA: TGTGCCAGCAGCTTGGCCATCGGGGAGTATGGCTACACCTTC. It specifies CASSLAIGEYGYTF.

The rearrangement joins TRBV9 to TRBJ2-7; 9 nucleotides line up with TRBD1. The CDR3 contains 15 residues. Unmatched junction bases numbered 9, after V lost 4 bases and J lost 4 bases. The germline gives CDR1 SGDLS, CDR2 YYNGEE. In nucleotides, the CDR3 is TGTGCCAGCAGCCCATTGGGACAGGGTGGGTACGAGCAGTACTTC. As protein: CASSPLGQGGYEQYF.

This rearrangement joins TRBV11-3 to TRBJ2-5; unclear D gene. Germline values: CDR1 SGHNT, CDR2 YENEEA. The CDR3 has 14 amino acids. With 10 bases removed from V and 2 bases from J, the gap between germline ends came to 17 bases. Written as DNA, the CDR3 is TGTGCCACCCACCCGCCCCGGTCACAAGAGACCCAGTACTTC. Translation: CATHPPRSQETQYF.

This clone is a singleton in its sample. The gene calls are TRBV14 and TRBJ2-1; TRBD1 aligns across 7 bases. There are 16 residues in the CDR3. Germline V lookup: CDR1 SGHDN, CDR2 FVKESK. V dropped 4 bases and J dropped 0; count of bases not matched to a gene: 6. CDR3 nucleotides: TGTGCCAGCAGCCCCCCGGGACAGATCTCCTACAATGAGCAGTTCTTC. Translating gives CASSPPGQISYNEQFF.

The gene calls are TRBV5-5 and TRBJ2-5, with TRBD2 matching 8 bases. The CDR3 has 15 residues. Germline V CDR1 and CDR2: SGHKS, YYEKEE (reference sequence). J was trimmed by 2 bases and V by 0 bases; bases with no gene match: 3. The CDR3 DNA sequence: TGTGCCAGCAGCTTGGCGGGACTAGAGCAAGAGACCCAGTACTTC. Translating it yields CASSLAGLEQETQYF.

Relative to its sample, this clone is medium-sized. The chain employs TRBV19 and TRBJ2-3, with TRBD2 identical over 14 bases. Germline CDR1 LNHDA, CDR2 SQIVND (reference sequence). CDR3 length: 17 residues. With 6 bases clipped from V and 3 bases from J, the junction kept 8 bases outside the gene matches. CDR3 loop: CASSSGLAGAGTDTQYF. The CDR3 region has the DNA TGTGCCAGTAGCTCGGGACTAGCGGGAGCGGGGACAGATACGCAGTATTTT.

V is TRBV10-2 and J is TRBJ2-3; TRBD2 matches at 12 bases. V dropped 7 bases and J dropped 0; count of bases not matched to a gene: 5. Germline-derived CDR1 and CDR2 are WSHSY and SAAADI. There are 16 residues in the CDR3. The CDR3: CASKIGTSGSTDTQYF. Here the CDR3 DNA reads TGCGCCAGCAAGATCGGGACTAGCGGGAGCACAGATACGCAGTATTTT.

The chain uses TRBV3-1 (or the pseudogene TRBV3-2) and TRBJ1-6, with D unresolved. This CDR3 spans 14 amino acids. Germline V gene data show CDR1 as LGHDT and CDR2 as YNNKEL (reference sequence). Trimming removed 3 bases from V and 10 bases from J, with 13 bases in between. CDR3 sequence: CASSQQRAGSPLHF. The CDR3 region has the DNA TGTGCCAGCAGCCAGCAGCGGGCTGGGTCACCCCTCCACTTT.

DNA of the CDR3: TGTGCCAGCAGTTTACAACAAGCTGAAGCTTTCTTT. Amino acid sequence: CASSLQQAEAFF. The chain couples TRBV28 to TRBJ1-1; D gene ambiguous. Germline CDR1 and CDR2: MDHEN and SYDVKM. This CDR3 is 12 amino acids long. V lost 2 bases and J lost 6, with 7 bases in between.

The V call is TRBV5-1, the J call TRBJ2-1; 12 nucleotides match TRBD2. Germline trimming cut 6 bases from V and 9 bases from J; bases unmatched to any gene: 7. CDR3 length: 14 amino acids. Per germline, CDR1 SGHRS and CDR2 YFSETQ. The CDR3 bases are TGCGCCAGCACCGCTAGCGGGGGGGCCTCTGAGCAGTTCTTC. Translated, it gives CASTASGGASEQFF.

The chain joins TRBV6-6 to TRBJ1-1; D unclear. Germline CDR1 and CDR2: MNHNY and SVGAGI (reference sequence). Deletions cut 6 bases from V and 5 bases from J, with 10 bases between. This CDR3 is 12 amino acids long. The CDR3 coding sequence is TGTGCCAGCAGAAGAATGAGGACTGAAGCTTTCTTT. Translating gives CASRRMRTEAFF.

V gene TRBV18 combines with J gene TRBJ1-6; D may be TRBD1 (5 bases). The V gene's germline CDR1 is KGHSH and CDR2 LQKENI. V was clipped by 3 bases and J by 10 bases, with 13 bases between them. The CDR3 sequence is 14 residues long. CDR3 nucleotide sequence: TGTGCCAGCTCACCTGGGGGGATCAGCTCACCCCTCCACTTT. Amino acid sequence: CASSPGGISSPLHF.

The CDR3 bases are TGTGCCAGCAGTTACTCGAGCGGGAGGGCCTACAATGAGCAGTTCTTC. This sequence encodes CASSYSSGRAYNEQFF. J is TRBJ2-1 and V is TRBV6-5; 10 bases are a match to TRBD2. There are 16 residues in the CDR3. The J segment lost 2 bases and the V segment lost 0 bases, leaving 1 base of the junction unmatched. Per germline, CDR1 MNHEY and CDR2 SVGAGI.

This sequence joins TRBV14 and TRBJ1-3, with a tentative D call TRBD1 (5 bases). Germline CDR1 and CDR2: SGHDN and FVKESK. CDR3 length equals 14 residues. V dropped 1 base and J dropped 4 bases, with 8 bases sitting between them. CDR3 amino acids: CASSQAGSGNTIYF. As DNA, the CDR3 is TGTGCCAGCAGCCAAGCAGGGTCCGGAAACACCATATATTTT.

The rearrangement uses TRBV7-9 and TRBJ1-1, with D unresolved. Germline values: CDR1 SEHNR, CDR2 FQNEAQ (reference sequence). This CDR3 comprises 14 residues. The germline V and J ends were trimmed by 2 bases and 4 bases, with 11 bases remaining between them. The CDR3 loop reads CASSLNQYATEAFF. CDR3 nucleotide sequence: TGTGCCAGCAGCTTAAATCAGTACGCCACTGAAGCTTTCTTT.

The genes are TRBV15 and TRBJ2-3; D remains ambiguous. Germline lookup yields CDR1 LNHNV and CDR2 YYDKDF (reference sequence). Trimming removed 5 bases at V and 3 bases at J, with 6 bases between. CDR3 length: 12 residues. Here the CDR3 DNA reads TGTGCCACCAGCTTCGGGACAGATACGCAGTATTTT. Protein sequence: CATSFGTDTQYF.

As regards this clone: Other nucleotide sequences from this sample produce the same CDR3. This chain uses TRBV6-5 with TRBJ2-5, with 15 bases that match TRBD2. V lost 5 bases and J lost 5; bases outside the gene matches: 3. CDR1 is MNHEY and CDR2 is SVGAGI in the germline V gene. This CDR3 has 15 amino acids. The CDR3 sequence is CASSLGLAGGETQYF. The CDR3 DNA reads TGTGCCAGCAGTCTCGGACTAGCGGGAGGGGAGACCCAGTACTTC.

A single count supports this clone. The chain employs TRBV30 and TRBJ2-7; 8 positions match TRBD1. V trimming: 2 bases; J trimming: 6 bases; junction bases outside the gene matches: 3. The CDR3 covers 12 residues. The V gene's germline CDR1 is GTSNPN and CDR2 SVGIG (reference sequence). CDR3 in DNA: TGTGCCTGGAGTTTCCAGGGGGCCGAGCAGTACTTC. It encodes CAWSFQGAEQYF.

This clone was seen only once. The CDR3 nucleotides are TGTGCCAGTAGTGCGGGACAGTACTCTGGAAACACCATATATTTT. It translates to CASSAGQYSGNTIYF. The chain recombines TRBV19 with TRBJ1-3; the match to TRBD1 covers 7 bases. The germline V gene encodes CDR1 LNHDA and CDR2 SQIVND (reference sequence). The V segment lost 5 bases and the J segment 0 bases; nucleotides outside the gene matches: 4. The CDR3 spans 15 residues. Looking up the rest from reference TRBV19 and TRBJ1-3 gives the full variable domain: DGGITQSPKYLFRKEGQNVTLSCEQNLNHDAMYWYRQDPGQGLRLIYYSQIVNDFQKGDIAEGYSVSREKKESFPLTVTSAQKNPTAFYLCASSAGQYSGNTIYFGEGSWLTVV.

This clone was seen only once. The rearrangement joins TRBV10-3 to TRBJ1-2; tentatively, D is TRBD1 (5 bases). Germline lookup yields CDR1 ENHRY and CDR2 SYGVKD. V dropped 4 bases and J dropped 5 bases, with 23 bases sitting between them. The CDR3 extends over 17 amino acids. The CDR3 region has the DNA TGTGCCATCAGTGCGTTGTCTTCCCCGGGGGATTCATATGGCTACACCTTC. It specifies CAISALSSPGDSYGYTF.